A selection of T cell receptor beta chains follows, all from one sample in a study of long-term antiretroviral therapy in people with HIV. Measured with immunoSEQ multiplex PCR; TCRdb has only the in-frame clones, and not every one. Here the sample spans fewer than 25,000 clones, approximately 88% being singletons. The sample in question was unsorted PBMCs, obtained roughly 5.7 years after starting antiretroviral therapy. The receptor set was obtained from a man aged 30 to 45 with HIV. CDR3s include the opening cysteine and the closing phenylalanine or tryptophan. The order of the fields is CDR3 length, D gene, V gene, J gene, clone size, CDR3 protein, CDR3 DNA. The D gene is left open where the match is weak. Part of the rows lack a size; the others show once, few, many or a class for expanded clones.

length: 15
D: -
V: TRBV7-2
J: TRBJ1-5
size: once
CDR3: CASSLREGSDQPQHF
DNA: TGTGCCAGCAGCTTAAGGGAAGGTTCCGATCAGCCCCAGCATTTT

length: 14
D: -
V: TRBV7-9
J: TRBJ1-2
size: once
CDR3: CASSSGVLEGGYTF
DNA: TGTGCCAGCAGCTCGGGGGTATTGGAGGGCGGCTACACCTTC

length: 14
D: TRBD1
V: TRBV2
J: TRBJ1-4
size: -
CDR3: CASQPQGNIEKLFF
DNA: TGTGCCAGCCAACCACAGGGGAATATTGAAAAACTGTTTTTT

length: 14
D: -
V: TRBV7-2
J: TRBJ1-2
size: -
CDR3: CASSLDHGNYGYTF
DNA: TGTGCCAGCAGCTTAGATCACGGTAACTATGGCTACACCTTC

length: 14
D: -
V: TRBV7-9
J: TRBJ2-7
size: -
CDR3: CASSWLPDSYEQYF
DNA: TGTGCCAGCAGCTGGCTCCCGGACAGCTACGAGCAGTACTTC

length: 17
D: TRBD2
V: TRBV27
J: TRBJ2-1
size: -
CDR3: CASSPAGGLAVYNEQFF
DNA: TGTGCCAGCAGTCCCGCGGGGGGACTAGCGGTCTACAATGAGCAGTTCTTC

length: 13
D: TRBD1
V: TRBV2
J: TRBJ2-7
size: -
CDR3: CASIPDREYEQYF
DNA: TGTGCCAGCATCCCGGACAGGGAGTACGAGCAGTACTTC

length: 16
D: TRBD1
V: TRBV14
J: TRBJ1-6
size: few
CDR3: CASSRRQGAGNSPLHF
DNA: TGTGCCAGCAGCCGGAGACAGGGGGCAGGTAATTCACCCCTCCACTTT

length: 15
D: -
V: TRBV7-2
J: TRBJ1-4
size: -
CDR3: CASSTILGAAEKLFF
DNA: TGTGCCAGCAGCACGATCTTGGGGGCAGCTGAAAAACTGTTTTTT

length: 15
D: TRBD1
V: TRBV7-7
J: TRBJ2-7
size: -
CDR3: CASSWGTGVEYEQYF
DNA: TGTGCCAGCAGCTGGGGGACAGGGGTGGAATACGAGCAGTACTTC

length: 11
D: -
V: TRBV20-1
J: TRBJ1-1
size: few
CDR3: CSARGDTEAFF
DNA: TGCAGTGCTAGAGGGGACACTGAAGCTTTCTTT

length: 13
D: -
V: TRBV5-1
J: TRBJ2-7
size: -
CDR3: CASSLNVGYEQYF
DNA: TGCGCCAGCAGCCTCAATGTCGGGTACGAGCAGTACTTC

length: 16
D: -
V: TRBV13
J: TRBJ2-3
size: -
CDR3: CASSARGPNHGDTQYF
DNA: TGTGCCAGCAGCGCAAGGGGACCCAATCATGGAGATACGCAGTATTTT

length: 14
D: -
V: TRBV14
J: TRBJ1-1
size: -
CDR3: CASSQGAGLREAFF
DNA: TGTGCCAGCAGCCAAGGGGCAGGGCTCAGGGAAGCTTTCTTT

length: 15
D: -
V: TRBV9
J: TRBJ1-1
size: -
CDR3: CASSVLSGPMAEAFF
DNA: TGTGCCAGCAGCGTATTATCAGGGCCTATGGCTGAAGCTTTCTTT

length: 14
D: -
V: TRBV5-1
J: TRBJ2-4
size: -
CDR3: CASSPLSAKNIQYF
DNA: TGCGCCAGCAGTCCTCTCTCGGCCAAAAACATTCAGTACTTC

length: 13
D: TRBD1
V: TRBV27
J: TRBJ2-7
size: medium-sized
CDR3: CASSPPGQLEQYF
DNA: TGTGCCAGCAGTCCTCCGGGACAGCTCGAGCAGTACTTC

length: 13
D: -
V: TRBV5-4
J: TRBJ2-7
size: -
CDR3: CASSLDRDYEQYF
DNA: TGTGCCAGCAGCTTGGACAGAGACTACGAGCAGTACTTC

length: 15
D: TRBD1
V: TRBV11-2
J: TRBJ2-7
size: -
CDR3: CASSWTGGQGSEQYF
DNA: TGTGCCAGCAGCTGGACAGGGGGTCAAGGGAGCGAGCAGTACTTC

length: 14
D: -
V: TRBV5-5
J: TRBJ1-4
size: -
CDR3: CASSLWMSNEKLFF
DNA: TGTGCCAGCAGCTTGTGGATGTCTAATGAAAAACTGTTTTTT

length: 16
D: -
V: TRBV7-3
J: TRBJ2-7
size: -
CDR3: CASSPDRLVRPDEQYF
DNA: TGTGCCAGCAGCCCAGACCGACTAGTCCGCCCGGACGAGCAGTACTTC

length: 18
D: TRBD1
V: TRBV28
J: TRBJ2-5
size: once
CDR3: CASSLSLWLQGNQETQYF
DNA: TGTGCCAGCAGTTTAAGTCTTTGGTTACAGGGGAACCAAGAGACCCAGTACTTC

length: 15
D: TRBD1
V: TRBV6-6
J: TRBJ2-5
size: -
CDR3: CASSSGQGVQETQYF
DNA: TGTGCCAGCAGTAGCGGACAGGGGGTCCAAGAGACCCAGTACTTC

length: 13
D: -
V: TRBV11-2
J: TRBJ2-1
size: -
CDR3: CASSLDGGNEQFF
DNA: TGTGCCAGCAGCTTAGATGGGGGTAATGAGCAGTTCTTC

length: 15
D: TRBD2
V: TRBV6-1
J: TRBJ2-7
size: -
CDR3: CASSELAGVGYEQYF
DNA: TGTGCCAGCAGTGAATTGGCGGGAGTGGGCTACGAGCAGTACTTC

length: 13
D: -
V: TRBV29-1
J: TRBJ1-5
size: -
CDR3: CSVAGELGQPQHF
DNA: TGCAGCGTTGCCGGAGAACTTGGGCAGCCCCAGCATTTT

length: 14
D: -
V: TRBV5-1
J: TRBJ1-6
size: -
CDR3: CASSETWGNSPLHF
DNA: TGCGCCAGCAGCGAGACCTGGGGAAATTCACCCCTCCACTTT

length: 14
D: TRBD1
V: TRBV5-1
J: TRBJ2-5
size: -
CDR3: CASSLEGGPETQYF
DNA: TGCGCCAGCAGCTTGGAAGGGGGCCCAGAGACCCAGTACTTC

length: 12
D: -
V: TRBV6-1
J: TRBJ1-2
size: -
CDR3: CASSESRHGYTF
DNA: TGTGCCAGCAGTGAATCTCGGCATGGCTACACCTTC